This record looks at one T cell receptor beta chain sequence and its context. This clonotype appeared many times. Its specific antigen is unknown. Per-base quality was not reported, and no clone a single base away is much larger than it. The sample belongs to a study of identical twins (dated by TCRdb to between 2015 and 2016). Notes on the research overall: To test whether fetal clonotypes persist, the study used deep sequencing on TCR alpha and beta repertoires from monozygotic twins, unrelated adults of various ages, and cord blood. To rule out contamination, the twin experiments were replicated at different times with different library preparation protocols.

There are 15 amino acids in the CDR3, from cysteine to phenylalanine inclusive. The retained sequence is limited to the CDR3, 45 bases, with the frame set at the first base. V drops 7 bases and J drops 4 bases, leaving 21 bases in between. Per the germline V gene, SGHTS is the CDR1 and YDEGEE is the CDR2. The library was prepared using 5' RACE. Instrument used: Illumina HiSeq 2000. Template switching added a universal primer binding site, and the final cDNA carried a unique molecular identifier that allowed TCR cDNA molecules to be counted accurately. Specific primers in the conserved constant-segment region were used to synthesize first-strand cDNA for the TCR alpha and beta chains. To control for contamination, every cDNA library carried two barcodes: a SMART-Mk sample barcode plus Illumina barcodes. Two successive PCR steps introduced TruSeq adapter sequences along with Illumina sample barcodes. TCR alpha and beta cDNA libraries were sequenced on the Illumina HiSeq platform with custom primers. The paper's data handling went like this. MiGEC processed the raw reads to extract unique molecular identifiers, while MiXCR was used to determine the CDR3 positions. For each individual, recombination models were inferred using an EM algorithm with the repgenHMM and IGoR tools. Shared clonotype analysis was performed with the tcR package in R, normalizing sharing by the product of cloneset sizes. To study raw recombination without the effects of thymic and clonal selection, out-of-frame nonproductive sequences were analyzed. Starting from the raw public reads, TCRdb applied fastp trimming at Q25, assembled clones with MiXCR and retained in-frame beta chains. A single entry per CDR3 protein holds the most common genes and DNA from its merged rows. These V and J calls derive from TCRdb rather than the authors' analysis. The sample table contains some 250,000 distinct CDR3 sequences; only one count was recorded for 5.5% to 7.5% of them. Clones ranked in the top ten supply about 14% of the sample.

Every donor in the study was a healthy Caucasian. The twin cohort consisted of three pairs of female monozygotic twins, all aged roughly 18 to 30 years. Positive isolation kits from Invitrogen were used to isolate the CD4+ and CD8+ T cell populations. Overall study results and their limits: Because the same donors could not be followed over many years, conclusions were based on cross-sectional statistical analysis. Compared with coincidental sharing between unrelated individuals, out-of-frame TCR alpha sequences shared between twins had an excess of sequences with low generation probability. Zero-insertion analyses could be partly confounded by invariant T cells such as MAIT and iNKT, though diverse VJ usage argued against such confounding for most clonotypes. Excess twin sharing in beta out-of-frame sequences was weaker because fewer shared sequences lowered the signal-to-noise ratio. Abundant cord blood beta clonotypes had fewer insertions, young adult naive repertoires showed a similar but weaker trend, and memory repertoires showed no such trend. In monozygotic twins, recombination models systematically underestimated out-of-frame TCR alpha sharing, but the models matched the sharing seen between unrelated individuals.

The same data also went into a second study, on T cells expressing NK-cell markers. As the second paper documents: Under ten donors provided sorted CD3+CD56+NKG2C+, CD3+CD56+NKG2C- and CD3+CD56-NKG2C+ T-cell subsets, whose TCR beta-chain repertoires were profiled. Seven of the eight sequenced donors were HCMV-seropositive and one was HCMV-seronegative. In several experiments an anti-gammadeltaTCR antibody was added to restrict sorting to alphabetaTCR-expressing T cells. In several donors, the dominant CD3+CD56+NKG2C+ clonotypes ranked among the top 10 CD8+ clonotypes, making up roughly 1.0-7.0% of CD8+ T cells. Those dominant clonotypes were again the most abundant among CD3+CD56-NKG2C+ cells in a handful of donors, at about 28.3-60.1%. Whether the expanded NKG2C-expressing T cell clones were specific for HCMV antigens was left unclear. The eight sequenced donors were randomly selected healthy volunteers, three men and five women. HCMV serostatus was determined by detecting HCMV-specific IgG in serum with a commercial ELISA kit. MIGEC handled demultiplexing of the reads and grouping by UMI, while MiTCR was used to assemble and quantify clonotypes. To exclude erroneous sequences, only TCR cDNA sequences supported by at least two reads were retained. The tcR package was used for downstream repertoire analysis, and clonotypes were matched across fractions by CDR3 nucleotide sequence plus V segment. Antigen specificity was annotated against VDJdb with VDJmatch, allowing one amino acid substitution in CDR3.

The chain joins TRBV5-8 to TRBJ2-7; D gene: possibly TRBD2, on 7 matching bases. Sequenced sample: CD8+ T cells sorted from blood. The sequence came from a woman aged 18-29 years in good health. The nucleotide sequence reads TGTGCCAGCCGACATTCCGGGGGGCCGTTATACGAGCAGTACTTC. Protein translation: CASRHSGGPLYEQYF.